These 5 T cell receptor beta chains originate from one sample sequenced in a study of T cell repertoires in cytomegalovirus infection. TCRdb reanalysed the reads using MiXCR and keeps one entry per CDR3 protein. This repertoire shows approximately 630,000 distinct CDR3 sequences, 20% to 25% found once; its top ten account for roughly 8%. The specimen sequenced was CD8+ T cells from PBMCs. The receptors were gathered from a human donor in good health (CMV status not recorded). Some clones in this sample may be carry-over from other donors' samples.

In its sample, this clonotype was seen a few times. The V gene is TRBV20-1, the J gene TRBJ2-3; possible D gene TRBD2, 5 bases. Looked up from germline, CDR1 is DFQATT and CDR2 is SNEGSKA (reference sequence). Trimming cost V 0 bases and J 3 bases, with 10 bases left between them. The CDR3 runs 14 residues. CDR3 DNA: TGCAGTGCTAGAGATCCCGGGATAACAGATACGCAGTATTTT. This gives the protein CSARDPGITDTQYF.

The genes are TRBV27 and TRBJ2-1, with D possibly matching TRBD1 (6 bases). Germline values: CDR1 MNHEY, CDR2 SMNVEV (reference sequence). This CDR3 region has 15 residues. V lost 8 bases and J lost 0, with 14 bases in between. The CDR3 is CASCTQGSSYNEQFF. The CDR3, as DNA: TGTGCCAGCTGCACACAGGGAAGCTCCTACAATGAGCAGTTCTTC.

The V call is TRBV2, the J call TRBJ2-7, with D unresolved. The CDR3 has 14 amino acids. CDR1 is SNHLY and CDR2 is FYNNEI in the germline V gene. Between the trimmed V and J ends, which lost 1 base and 0 bases, there was a span of 7 bases. CDR3 nucleotide sequence: TGTGCCAGCAGTGAAGATGGCATCTCCTACGAGCAGTACGTC. Encoded protein: CASSEDGISYEQYV.

The rearrangement links TRBV5-6 to TRBJ2-1; D gene ambiguous. There are 15 residues in the CDR3. V was shortened by 1 base and J by 5 bases, with 13 bases between the two germline ends. The germline gives CDR1 SGHDT, CDR2 YYEEEE. The DNA for the CDR3 is TGTGCCAGCAGCTTGCGCCAGTACAAAGACAATGAGCAGTTCTTC. This encodes CASSLRQYKDNEQFF.

This clonotype was seen a handful of times. J is TRBJ1-2 and V is TRBV6-5; TRBD1 is a possible D gene (5 bases). Trimming stripped 0 bases from V and 6 bases from J, with 11 bases between. CDR3 length equals 14 residues. Germline V lookup: CDR1 MNHEY, CDR2 SVGAGI. Written as DNA, the CDR3 is TGTGCCAGCAGTTACTCGGGGGGGGGTGATGGCTACACCTTC. Its translation: CASSYSGGGDGYTF.